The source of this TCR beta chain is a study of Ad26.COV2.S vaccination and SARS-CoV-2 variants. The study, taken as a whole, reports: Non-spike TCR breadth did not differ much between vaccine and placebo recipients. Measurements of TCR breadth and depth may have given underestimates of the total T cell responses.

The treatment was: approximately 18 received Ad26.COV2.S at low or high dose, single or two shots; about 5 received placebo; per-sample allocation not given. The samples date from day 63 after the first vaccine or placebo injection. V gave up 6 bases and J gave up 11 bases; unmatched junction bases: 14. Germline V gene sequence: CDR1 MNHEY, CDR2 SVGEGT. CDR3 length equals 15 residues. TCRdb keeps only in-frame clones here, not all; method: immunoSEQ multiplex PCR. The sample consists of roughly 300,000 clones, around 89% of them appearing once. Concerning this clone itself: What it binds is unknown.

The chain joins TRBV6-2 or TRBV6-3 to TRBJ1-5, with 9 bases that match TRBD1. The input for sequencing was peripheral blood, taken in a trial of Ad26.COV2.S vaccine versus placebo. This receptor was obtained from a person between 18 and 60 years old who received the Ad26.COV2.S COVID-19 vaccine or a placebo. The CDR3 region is CASSAQGTGRGAQHF. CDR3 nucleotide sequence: TGTGCCAGCAGCGCCCAAGGGACAGGGAGGGGGGCCCAGCATTTT.